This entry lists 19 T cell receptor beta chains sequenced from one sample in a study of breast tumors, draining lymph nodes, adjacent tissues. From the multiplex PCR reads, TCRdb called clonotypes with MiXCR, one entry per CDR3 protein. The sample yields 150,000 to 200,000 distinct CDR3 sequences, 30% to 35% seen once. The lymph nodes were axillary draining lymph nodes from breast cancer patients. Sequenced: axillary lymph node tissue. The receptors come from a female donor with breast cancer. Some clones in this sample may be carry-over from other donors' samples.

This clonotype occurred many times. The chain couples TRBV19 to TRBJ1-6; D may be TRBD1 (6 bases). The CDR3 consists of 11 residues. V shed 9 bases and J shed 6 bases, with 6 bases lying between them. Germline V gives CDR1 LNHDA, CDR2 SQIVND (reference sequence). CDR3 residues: CARDSNSPLHF. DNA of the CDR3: TGTGCCAGGGACAGTAATTCACCCCTCCACTTT.

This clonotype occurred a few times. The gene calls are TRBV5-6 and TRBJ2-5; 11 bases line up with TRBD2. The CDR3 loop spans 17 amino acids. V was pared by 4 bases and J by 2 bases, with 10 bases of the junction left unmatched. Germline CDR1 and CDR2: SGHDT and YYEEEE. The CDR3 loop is CASSVGLAGEIQETQYF. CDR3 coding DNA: TGTGCCAGCAGCGTCGGACTAGCGGGTGAGATACAAGAGACCCAGTACTTC.

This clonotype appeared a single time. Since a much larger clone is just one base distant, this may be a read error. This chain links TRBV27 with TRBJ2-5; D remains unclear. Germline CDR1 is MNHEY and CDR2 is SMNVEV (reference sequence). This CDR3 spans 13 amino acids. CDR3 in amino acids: CASGLGRQETQYF. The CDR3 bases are TGTGCCAGCGGTTTGGGAAGGCAAGAGACCCAGTACTTC.

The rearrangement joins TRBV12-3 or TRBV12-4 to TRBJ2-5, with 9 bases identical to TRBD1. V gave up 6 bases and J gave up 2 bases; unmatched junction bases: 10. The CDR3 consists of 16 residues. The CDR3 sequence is CASSGDDRGGQETQYF. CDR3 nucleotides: TGTGCCAGCAGCGGAGACGACAGGGGGGGACAAGAGACCCAGTACTTC.

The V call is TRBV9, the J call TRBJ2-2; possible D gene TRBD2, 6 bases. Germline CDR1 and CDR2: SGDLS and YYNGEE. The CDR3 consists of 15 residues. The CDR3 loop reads CTGSVDYLNTGELFF. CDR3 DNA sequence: TGTACCGGCAGCGTGGACTATTTAAACACCGGGGAGCTGTTTTTT.

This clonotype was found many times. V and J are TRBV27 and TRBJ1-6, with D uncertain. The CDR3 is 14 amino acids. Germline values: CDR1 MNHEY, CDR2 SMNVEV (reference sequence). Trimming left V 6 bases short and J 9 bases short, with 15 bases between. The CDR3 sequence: CASRPRTSGSPLHF. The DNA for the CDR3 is TGTGCCAGCAGGCCCAGGACCAGTGGTTCACCCCTCCACTTT.

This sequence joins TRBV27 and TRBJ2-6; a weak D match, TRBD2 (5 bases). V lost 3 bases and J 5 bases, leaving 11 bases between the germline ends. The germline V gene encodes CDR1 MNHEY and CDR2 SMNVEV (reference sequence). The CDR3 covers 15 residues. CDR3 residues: CASSFGTGRANVLTF. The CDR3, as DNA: TGTGCCAGCAGTTTCGGAACGGGGAGGGCCAACGTCCTGACTTTC. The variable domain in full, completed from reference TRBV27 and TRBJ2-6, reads EAQVTQNPRYLITVTGKKLTVTCSQNMNHEYMSWYRQDPGLGLRQIYYSMNVEVTDKGDVPEGYKVSRKEKRNFPLILESPSPNQTSLYFCASSFGTGRANVLTFGAGSRLTVL.

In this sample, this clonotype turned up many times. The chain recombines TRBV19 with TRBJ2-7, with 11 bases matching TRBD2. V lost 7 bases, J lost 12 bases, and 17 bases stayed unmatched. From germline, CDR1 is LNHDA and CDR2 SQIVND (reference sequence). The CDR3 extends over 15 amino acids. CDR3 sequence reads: CASTPPGPSGRNWYF. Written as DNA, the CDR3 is TGTGCCAGTACCCCCCCCGGGCCTAGCGGGAGGAATTGGTACTTC. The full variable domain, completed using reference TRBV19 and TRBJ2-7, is DGGITQSPKYLFRKEGQNVTLSCEQNLNHDAMYWYRQDPGQGLRLIYYSQIVNDFQKGDIAEGYSVSREKKESFPLTVTSAQKNPTAFYLCASTPPGPSGRNWYFGPGTRLTVT.

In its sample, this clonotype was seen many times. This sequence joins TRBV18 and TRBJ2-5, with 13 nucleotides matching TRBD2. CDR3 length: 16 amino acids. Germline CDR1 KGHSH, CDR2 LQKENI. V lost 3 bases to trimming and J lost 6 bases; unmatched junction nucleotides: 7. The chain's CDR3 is CASSPLGLAGDKTQYF. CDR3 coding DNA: TGTGCCAGCTCACCTCTAGGACTAGCGGGAGATAAGACCCAGTACTTC.

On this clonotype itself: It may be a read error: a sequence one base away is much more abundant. CDR3 protein: CASSDARSSGRNTGELFF. Here the CDR3 DNA reads TGTGCCAGCAGCGATGCTCGCTCTTCGGGCCGGAACACCGGGGAGCTGTTTTTT. The chain carries TRBV6-1 and TRBJ2-2, with D hard to call. This CDR3 spans 18 amino acids. Trimming removed 6 bases from V and 1 base from J, with 21 bases in between. CDR1 is MNHNS and CDR2 is SASEGT in the germline V gene.

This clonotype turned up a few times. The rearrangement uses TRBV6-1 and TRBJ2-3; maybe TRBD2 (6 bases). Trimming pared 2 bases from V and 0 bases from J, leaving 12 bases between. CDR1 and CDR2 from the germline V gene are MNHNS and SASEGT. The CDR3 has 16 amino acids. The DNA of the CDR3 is TGTGCCAGCAGTGAAAAAGTTGGGGGGAGCACAGATACGCAGTATTTT. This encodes CASSEKVGGSTDTQYF.

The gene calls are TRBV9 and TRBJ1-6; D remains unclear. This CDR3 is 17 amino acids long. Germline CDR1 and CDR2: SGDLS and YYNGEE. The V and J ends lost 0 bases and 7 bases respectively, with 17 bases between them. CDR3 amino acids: CASSVGGSSGNNSPLHF. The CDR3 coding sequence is TGTGCCAGCAGCGTAGGCGGGAGCTCTGGAAACAATTCACCCCTCCACTTT.

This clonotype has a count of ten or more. CDR3 sequence reads: CASSAGRGAGANVLTF. DNA for the CDR3: TGTGCCAGCAGCGCAGGTCGGGGGGCTGGGGCCAACGTCCTGACTTTC. This chain links TRBV11-2 with TRBJ2-6; 7 bases line up with TRBD2. Germline-derived CDR1 and CDR2 are SGHAT and FQNNGV. V shed 5 bases and J 2 bases; nucleotides not matched to a gene: 6. This CDR3 has 16 residues. Drawing the rest from reference TRBV11-2 and TRBJ2-6, the complete variable domain is EAGVAQSPRYKIIEKRQSVAFWCNPISGHATLYWYQQILGQGPKLLIQFQNNGVVDDSQLPKDRFSAERLKGVDSTLKIQPAKLEDSAVYLCASSAGRGAGANVLTFGAGSRLTVL.

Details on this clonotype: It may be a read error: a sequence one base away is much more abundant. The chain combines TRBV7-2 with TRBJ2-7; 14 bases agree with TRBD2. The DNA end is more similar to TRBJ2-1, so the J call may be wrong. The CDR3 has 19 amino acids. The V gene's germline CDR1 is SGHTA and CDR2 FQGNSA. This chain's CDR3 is CASTPRGQRTSGGHNEQFF. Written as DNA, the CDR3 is TGTGCCAGCACCCCCCGAGGACAACGGACTAGCGGGGGGCACAATGAGCAGTTCTTC.

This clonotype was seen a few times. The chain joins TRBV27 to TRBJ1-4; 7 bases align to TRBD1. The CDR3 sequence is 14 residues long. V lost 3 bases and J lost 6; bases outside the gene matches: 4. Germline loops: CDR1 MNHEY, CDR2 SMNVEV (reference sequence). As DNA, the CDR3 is TGTGCCAGCAGTTTTATTACAGGGGATGAAAAACTGTTTTTT. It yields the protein CASSFITGDEKLFF.

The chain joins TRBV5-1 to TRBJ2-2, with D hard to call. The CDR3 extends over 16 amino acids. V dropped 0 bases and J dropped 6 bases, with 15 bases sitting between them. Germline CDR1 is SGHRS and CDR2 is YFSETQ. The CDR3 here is CASSLDWTRNPGELFF. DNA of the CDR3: TGCGCCAGCAGCTTGGATTGGACGAGAAACCCCGGGGAGCTGTTTTTT.

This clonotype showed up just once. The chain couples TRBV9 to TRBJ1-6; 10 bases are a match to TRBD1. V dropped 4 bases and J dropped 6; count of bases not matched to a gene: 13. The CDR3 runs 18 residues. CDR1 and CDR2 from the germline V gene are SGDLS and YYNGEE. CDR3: CASSPRTGGGSGNSPLHF. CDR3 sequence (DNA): TGTGCCAGCAGCCCGAGGACAGGGGGTGGTAGCGGTAATTCACCCCTCCACTTT. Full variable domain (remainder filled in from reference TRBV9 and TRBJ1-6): DSGVTQTPKHLITATGQRVTLRCSPRSGDLSVYWYQQSLDQGLQFLIQYYNGEERAKGNILERFSAQQFPDLHSELNLSSLELGDSALYFCASSPRTGGGSGNSPLHFGNGTRLTVT.

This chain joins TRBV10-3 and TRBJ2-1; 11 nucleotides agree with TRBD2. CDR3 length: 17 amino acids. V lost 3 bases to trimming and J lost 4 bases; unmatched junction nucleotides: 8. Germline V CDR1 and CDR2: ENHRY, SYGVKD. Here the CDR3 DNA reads TGTGCCATCAGTGAAGTAGCGGGGGGGCCCTCGTACAATGAGCAGTTCTTC. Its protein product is CAISEVAGGPSYNEQFF.

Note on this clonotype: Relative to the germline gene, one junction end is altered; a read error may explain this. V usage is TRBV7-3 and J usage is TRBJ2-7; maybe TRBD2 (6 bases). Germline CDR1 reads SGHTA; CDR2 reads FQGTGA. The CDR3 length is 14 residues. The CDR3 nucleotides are TGTGCCAGCAGTAGGCAGGACTACACCGGGGAGCTGTACTTC. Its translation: CASSRQDYTGELYF.